A single sample is the source of the 29 T cell receptor beta chains below, sequenced in a study of cytomegalovirus exposure and HLA in healthy donors. 13 Jbeta primers and 60 Vbeta primers were used for the PCR. Libraries were prepared by immunoSEQ multiplex PCR; TCRdb keeps only in-frame clonotypes and omits some of them. The sample consists of fewer than 150,000 clones, more than 65% of them appearing once. Sequenced material: PBMCs. These receptor sequences come from a human donor in good health.

The V and J genes are TRBV11-2 and TRBJ1-1, with unresolved D. CDR3 length equals 14 residues. Germline loops: CDR1 SGHAT, CDR2 FQNNGV. The V gene lost 3 bases and the J gene lost 4 bases, with 12 bases spanning the gap. In DNA, the CDR3 is TGTGCCAGCAGCTTCGCAGGTTCATCCACTGAAGCTTTCTTT. Protein product: CASSFAGSSTEAFF.

The chain has TRBV9 and TRBJ1-4, with TRBD1 matching 9 bases. CDR1 is SGDLS, CDR2 YYNGEE, per germline. This CDR3 has 13 residues. The V segment lost 7 bases and the J segment 8 bases; nucleotides outside the gene matches: 6. CDR3 region: CASGDRGSEKLFF. DNA for the CDR3: TGTGCCAGCGGCGACAGGGGGAGCGAAAAACTGTTTTTT.

The V gene is TRBV10-2, the J gene TRBJ1-1; a weak D match, TRBD1 (6 bases). Looked up from germline, CDR1 is WSHSY and CDR2 is SAAADI. CDR3 length: 14 amino acids. The V and J ends lost 5 bases and 1 base respectively, with 11 bases between them. CDR3: CASSPDRQNTEAFF. The CDR3 region has the DNA TGCGCCAGCAGTCCAGACAGGCAGAACACTGAAGCTTTCTTT.

The chain recombines TRBV11-2 with TRBJ2-1, with D perhaps TRBD2 (5 bases). The ends were cut back, 3 bases at V and 10 bases at J, with 13 bases in the middle. The CDR3 extends over 13 amino acids. From germline, CDR1 is SGHAT and CDR2 FQNNGV. The CDR3 DNA is TGTGCCAGCAGCTTCGACACTGTAGCGGAGCAGTTCTTC. It encodes CASSFDTVAEQFF.

In DNA form, the CDR3 reads TGTGCCAGCAGCTCAGAGGTGCTCGAGCAGTACTTC. Amino acid sequence: CASSSEVLEQYF. J is TRBJ2-7 and V is TRBV7-9; D gene ambiguous. Germline loops: CDR1 SEHNR, CDR2 FQNEAQ (reference sequence). This CDR3 comprises 12 residues. Trimming removed 4 bases at V and 6 bases at J, with 10 bases between.

This clone was observed a single time. The chain recombines TRBV5-1 with TRBJ1-5; D is perhaps TRBD1 (5 bases). There are 15 residues in the CDR3. The ends were cut back, 0 bases at V and 4 bases at J, with 11 bases in the middle. CDR1 is SGHRS, CDR2 YFSETQ, per germline. CDR3 loop: CASSLGTGRNQPQHF. The CDR3 DNA is TGCGCCAGCAGCTTGGGAACAGGAAGAAATCAGCCCCAGCATTTT.

CDR3 nucleotide sequence: TGTGCCAGTTCGGGGGGGGTATGGTATGGCTACACCTTC. This sequence encodes CASSGGVWYGYTF. V is TRBV27 and J is TRBJ1-2; D is perhaps TRBD1 (5 bases). The V and J ends lost 9 bases and 5 bases respectively, with 16 bases between them. This CDR3 comprises 13 residues. Germline assignment: CDR1 MNHEY and CDR2 SMNVEV (reference sequence).

This clone was observed a handful of times. The chain employs TRBV19 and TRBJ2-2, with 7 bases lining up with TRBD2. Trimming took 5 bases from V and 8 from J; bases not matched to a gene: 5. The CDR3 loop spans 13 amino acids. Germline loops: CDR1 LNHDA, CDR2 SQIVND (reference sequence). This CDR3 is CASSLGLVGELFF. CDR3 coding DNA: TGTGCCAGTAGTCTCGGACTAGTTGGGGAGCTGTTTTTT.

This clone was detected a few times. This rearrangement joins TRBV11-2 to TRBJ2-1; TRBD2 aligns across 8 bases. The germline V gene has CDR1 SGHAT and CDR2 FQNNGV. The length of the CDR3 is 16 residues. V shed 0 bases and J 8 bases; nucleotides not matched to a gene: 9. The CDR3, as DNA: TGTGCCAGCAGCTTAGAGTTGGTAGCGGGATTCGATGAGCAGTTCTTC. Translation gives CASSLELVAGFDEQFF. Using reference TRBV11-2 and TRBJ2-1 for the parts outside the CDR3, the full variable domain is EAGVAQSPRYKIIEKRQSVAFWCNPISGHATLYWYQQILGQGPKLLIQFQNNGVVDDSQLPKDRFSAERLKGVDSTLKIQPAKLEDSAVYLCASSLELVAGFDEQFFGPGTRLTVL.

V usage is TRBV18 and J usage is TRBJ2-3, with D hard to call. This CDR3 spans 13 amino acids. Germline loops: CDR1 KGHSH, CDR2 LQKENI. V lost 3 bases, J lost 6 bases, and 10 bases lay in between. The CDR3 coding sequence is TGTGCCAGCTCACCTCACGGTCCTGATACGCAGTATTTT. This translates into CASSPHGPDTQYF.

Only a few counts were recorded for this clone. The rearrangement links TRBV7-6 to TRBJ1-6; D remains unclear. Germline values: CDR1 SGHVS, CDR2 FNYEAQ. The CDR3 is made up of 15 amino acids. Trimming left V 1 base short and J 8 bases short, with 12 bases between. The DNA for the CDR3 is TGTGCCAGCAGCTTAGAAGGAGAAGCGGATTCACCCCTCCACTTT. It codes for CASSLEGEADSPLHF.

This clone was observed a few times. This chain uses TRBV5-1 with TRBJ2-1; D gene uncertain. CDR3 length: 15 residues. Trimming took 4 bases from V and 8 from J, leaving 19 bases between them. Germline CDR1 SGHRS, CDR2 YFSETQ. This chain's CDR3 is CASSVTLNYGHEQFF. In DNA form, the CDR3 reads TGCGCCAGCAGCGTGACTCTGAATTACGGCCATGAGCAGTTCTTC. Together with reference TRBV5-1 and TRBJ2-1, the CDR3 gives the full variable domain: KAGVTQTPRYLIKTRGQQVTLSCSPISGHRSVSWYQQTPGQGLQFLFEYFSETQRNKGNFPGRFSGRQFSNSRSEMNVSTLELGDSALYLCASSVTLNYGHEQFFGPGTRLTVL.

This clone was seen just once. This sequence joins TRBV7-3 and TRBJ2-7; TRBD1 matches 9 bases. The CDR3 is made up of 16 amino acids. With 0 bases clipped from V and 3 bases from J, the junction kept 6 bases outside the gene matches. Germline loops: CDR1 SGHTA, CDR2 FQGTGA. CDR3 DNA: TGTGCCAGCAGCTTAACCGGGACAGGGCCTATCTACGAGCAGTACTTC. Its protein is CASSLTGTGPIYEQYF.

The table lists this clone with a few counts. The chain carries TRBV5-1 and TRBJ1-3; D unresolved. Germline CDR1 is SGHRS and CDR2 is YFSETQ. CDR3 size: 15 residues. V was pared by 0 bases and J by 0 bases, with 7 bases between. The CDR3 reads CASSLAYGSGNTIYF. The CDR3 region has the DNA TGCGCCAGCAGCTTGGCCTACGGCTCTGGAAACACCATATATTTT.

The chain combines TRBV2 with TRBJ2-1; TRBD2 might be the D (6 bases). V was clipped by 6 bases and J by 1 base, with 10 bases between them. Germline V CDR1 and CDR2: SNHLY, FYNNEI. This CDR3 has 14 amino acids. CDR3 in amino acids: CASRGGRSYNEQFF. The CDR3 DNA is TGTGCCAGCAGAGGAGGGAGATCCTACAATGAGCAGTTCTTC.

In its sample, this clone was seen once. The chain employs TRBV11-3 and TRBJ2-3; 7 bases line up with TRBD2. There are 16 residues in the CDR3. With V trimmed by 3 bases and J by 0 bases, 6 bases remained unmatched. Germline V CDR1 and CDR2: SGHNT, YENEEA. CDR3 nucleotides: TGTGCCAGCAGCTTTGGACTAGGCGCTAGCACAGATACGCAGTATTTT. Its protein product is CASSFGLGASTDTQYF.

The J gene is TRBJ1-5, the V gene TRBV28; D remains ambiguous. Between the trimmed V and J ends, which lost 3 bases and 5 bases, there was a span of 8 bases. CDR1 and CDR2 from the germline V gene are MDHEN and SYDVKM. This CDR3 region has 13 residues. The CDR3 loop reads CASSLRRDQPQHF. The DNA of the CDR3 is TGTGCCAGCAGTTTGCGGAGGGATCAGCCCCAGCATTTT.

The chain employs TRBV2 and TRBJ2-6; 9 nucleotides align to TRBD1. CDR3 size: 18 residues. The junction had 10 bases not matched to a gene; V was cut back by 3 bases and J by 4 bases. Germline assignment: CDR1 SNHLY and CDR2 FYNNEI. CDR3 in amino acids: CASSDFGTGSSGANVLTF. In DNA form, the CDR3 reads TGTGCCAGCAGTGACTTCGGGACAGGGTCTTCAGGGGCCAACGTCCTGACTTTC.

Only one count was recorded for this clone. The chain couples TRBV19 to TRBJ1-1, with 10 bases aligning to TRBD1. The trim removed 4 bases at V and 5 bases at J, leaving 7 bases unmatched. Looked up from germline, CDR1 is LNHDA and CDR2 is SQIVND (reference sequence). The CDR3 has 15 amino acids. The CDR3 reads CASSTRQGARTEAFF. DNA for the CDR3: TGTGCCAGTAGTACGCGACAGGGGGCTAGGACTGAAGCTTTCTTT.

The rearrangement uses TRBV7-2 and TRBJ2-7; 10 bases line up with TRBD1. The CDR3 totals 14 residues. The ends lost 2 bases at V and 6 bases at J; junction bases unmatched: 4. CDR1 is SGHTA, CDR2 FQGNSA, per germline. The CDR3 here is CASSLLGQGTEQYF. In nucleotides, the CDR3 is TGTGCCAGCAGCTTATTGGGACAGGGGACCGAGCAGTACTTC.

The V gene is TRBV15, the J gene TRBJ2-7, with a weak D call TRBD1 (7 bases). There are 16 residues in the CDR3. V was cut by 0 bases and J by 3 bases, with 15 bases left in between. From germline, CDR1 is LNHNV and CDR2 YYDKDF (reference sequence). This CDR3 reads CATSRDPGDRRYEQYF. The CDR3 coding sequence is TGTGCCACCAGCAGAGATCCGGGGGACAGACGCTACGAGCAGTACTTC.

Only one count was recorded for this clone. At one end, the junction sequence differs from germline, possibly due to a read error. The CDR3 DNA reads TGCGCCAGCAGCCTGGACACGTCGAACATCGGGGAGCTGTTTTTT. Translation: CASSLDTSNIGELFF. The chain has TRBV5-1 and TRBJ2-2; D is perhaps TRBD1 (5 bases). Looked up from germline, CDR1 is SGHRS and CDR2 is YFSETQ. The CDR3 extends over 15 amino acids.

The genes are TRBV14 and TRBJ1-2, with 10 positions matching TRBD1. CDR3 length: 16 residues. From germline, CDR1 is SGHDN and CDR2 FVKESK. With V trimmed by 4 bases and J by 5 bases, 10 bases remained unmatched. The CDR3 here is CASSPRTGGPGYGYTF. DNA of the CDR3: TGTGCCAGCAGCCCTCGGACAGGGGGGCCTGGTTATGGCTACACCTTC.

The chain combines TRBV7-9 with TRBJ1-1; D is unresolved. Trimming removed 5 bases from V and 1 base from J, with 17 bases in between. CDR1 is SEHNR, CDR2 FQNEAQ, per germline (reference sequence). The CDR3 runs 16 residues. CDR3 protein: CASSLLSRGANTEAFF. The CDR3 DNA is TGTGCCAGCAGCCTTCTCTCCCGAGGAGCGAACACTGAAGCTTTCTTT. The variable domain in full, with the rest retrieved from reference TRBV7-9 and TRBJ1-1, is DTGVSQNPRHKITKRGQNVTFRCDPISEHNRLYWYRQTLGQGPEFLTYFQNEAQLEKSRLLSDRFSAERPKGSFSTLEIQRTEQGDSAMYLCASSLLSRGANTEAFFGQGTRLTVV.

The chain links TRBV28 to TRBJ1-2; 8 nucleotides agree with TRBD1. The CDR3 is made up of 14 amino acids. Germline V gives CDR1 MDHEN, CDR2 SYDVKM. J lost 4 bases, V lost 11 bases, and 12 bases had no gene match. The CDR3 loop reads CAVTPGGQVYGYTF. The CDR3 DNA reads TGTGCCGTAACTCCGGGGGGACAGGTCTATGGCTACACCTTC.

The V gene is TRBV5-4, the J gene TRBJ2-1, with 7 bases identical to TRBD2. This CDR3 has 16 residues. CDR1 SGHNT and CDR2 YYREEE come from the germline V gene (reference sequence). With V trimmed by 0 bases and J by 8 bases, 11 bases remained unmatched. CDR3 region: CASSLGGVGGDDEQFF. The CDR3 nucleotides are TGTGCCAGCAGCTTGGGTGGAGTGGGAGGGGATGATGAGCAGTTCTTC.

The chain couples TRBV28 to TRBJ1-4, with D possibly TRBD1 on 5 matching bases. Germline assignment: CDR1 MDHEN and CDR2 SYDVKM. Trimming cost V 3 bases and J 2 bases, with 10 bases left between them. This CDR3 contains 15 residues. The CDR3 region has the DNA TGTGCCAGCAGTTTGGAGGGGCGGACTAATGAAAAACTGTTTTTT. As protein: CASSLEGRTNEKLFF.

The chain has TRBV6-6 and TRBJ1-3, with 7 bases matching TRBD1. V was pared by 2 bases and J by 3 bases, with 4 bases of the junction left unmatched. The length of the CDR3 is 15 residues. Germline lookup yields CDR1 MNHNY and CDR2 SVGAGI (reference sequence). The CDR3 here is CASSYEGAGGNTIYF. CDR3 DNA: TGTGCCAGCAGTTACGAGGGGGCAGGTGGAAACACCATATATTTT.

The genes are TRBV4-2 and TRBJ1-5; no reliable D call. Looked up from germline, CDR1 is LGHNA and CDR2 is YNFKEQ. The ends were cut back, 4 bases at V and 1 base at J, with 11 bases in the middle. There are 15 residues in the CDR3. CDR3 nucleotide sequence: TGTGCCAGCAGCCGAGATGAGGGCAGCAATCAGCCCCAGCATTTT. Residues: CASSRDEGSNQPQHF.